These 16 T cell receptor beta chains share one sample of origin, sequenced in a study of T cell responses to AZD1222 COVID-19 vaccine. The repertoire was sequenced with immunoSEQ multiplex PCR; TCRdb's copy has only in-frame clones and lacks some. In the table there are 90,000 to 120,000 clones, under 95% of which are singletons. Sequencing was performed on peripheral blood, taken 28 days after the second AZD1222 dose. The receptors here all came from an adult who received the AZD1222 COVID-19 vaccine.

The genes are TRBV27 and TRBJ2-4; D not resolved. CDR3 length: 12 amino acids. Deletions cut 4 bases from V and 3 bases from J, with 4 bases between. The V gene's germline CDR1 is MNHEY and CDR2 SMNVEV (reference sequence). The DNA of the CDR3 is TGTGCCAGCAGTTCGAGCAAAAACATTCAGTACTTC. Translating it yields CASSSSKNIQYF.

The rearrangement joins TRBV5-4 to TRBJ2-1; D not certain. V was clipped by 4 bases and J by 0 bases, with 11 bases between them. The CDR3 is 15 amino acids. The germline V gene has CDR1 SGHNT and CDR2 YYREEE (reference sequence). The CDR3 spells CASSPLRSSYNEQFF. The CDR3 nucleotides read TGTGCCAGCAGCCCCCTAAGGAGCTCCTACAATGAGCAGTTCTTC. The full variable domain, with the rest looked up from reference TRBV5-4 and TRBJ2-1, is ETGVTQSPTHLIKTRGQQVTLRCSSQSGHNTVSWYQQALGQGPQFIFQYYREEENGRGNFPPRFSGLQFPNYSSELNVNALELDDSALYLCASSPLRSSYNEQFFGPGTRLTVL.

This clone was seen once. The chain couples TRBV7-9 to TRBJ1-5; 7 positions match TRBD1. The CDR3 has 16 residues. The germline CDR1 and CDR2 sequences are SEHNR and FQNEAQ (reference sequence). The J segment lost 7 bases and the V segment lost 1 base, leaving 10 bases of the junction unmatched. CDR3 sequence reads: CASSLVETGLMQPQHF. The CDR3 coding sequence is TGTGCCAGCAGCTTAGTGGAGACAGGGTTGATGCAGCCCCAGCATTTT. Variable domain in full (rest from reference TRBV7-9 and TRBJ1-5): DTGVSQNPRHKITKRGQNVTFRCDPISEHNRLYWYRQTLGQGPEFLTYFQNEAQLEKSRLLSDRFSAERPKGSFSTLEIQRTEQGDSAMYLCASSLVETGLMQPQHFGDGTRLSIL.

This sequence joins TRBV6-5 and TRBJ2-7, with 7 bases lining up with TRBD1. The CDR3 runs 16 residues. The V and J ends lost 0 bases and 3 bases, in that order; junction bases with no gene match: 8. Looked up from germline, CDR1 is MNHEY and CDR2 is SVGAGI. The CDR3 sequence: CASSYSTGSVGYEQYF. The CDR3 DNA reads TGTGCCAGCAGTTACTCGACAGGGTCGGTCGGCTACGAGCAGTACTTC.

This clone was seen once. J is TRBJ1-1 and V is TRBV18, with TRBD1 matching over 8 bases. CDR1 and CDR2 (germline): KGHSH, LQKENI. The CDR3 length is 12 residues. V lost 6 bases and J lost 11; bases outside the gene matches: 8. CDR3 sequence reads: CASSIGQGGAFF. The CDR3 coding sequence is TGTGCCAGCTCCATAGGACAGGGAGGCGCTTTCTTT. Based on the CDR3 plus reference TRBV18 and TRBJ1-1, the full variable domain is NAGVMQNPRHLVRRRGQEARLRCSPMKGHSHVYWYRQLPEEGLKFMVYLQKENIIDESGMPKERFSAEFPKEGPSILRIQQVVRGDSAAYFCASSIGQGGAFFGQGTRLTVV.

The chain uses TRBV9 and TRBJ1-3; 7 bases line up with TRBD1. CDR1 and CDR2 (germline): SGDLS, YYNGEE. The CDR3 runs to 15 residues. The V segment lost 2 bases and the J segment 2 bases; nucleotides outside the gene matches: 4. CDR3 residues: CASSVLQGPGNTIYF. In DNA form, the CDR3 reads TGTGCCAGCAGCGTGTTACAGGGGCCTGGAAACACCATATATTTT.

The chain recombines TRBV5-1 with TRBJ1-1; D possibly corresponds to TRBD1 (5 bases). The V end was cut by 2 bases, the J end by 1 base, with 9 bases between. Germline CDR1 and CDR2: SGHRS and YFSETQ. The CDR3 contains 14 residues. CDR3 protein: CASSFGTPNTEAFF. The DNA for the CDR3 is TGCGCCAGCAGCTTCGGGACCCCGAACACTGAAGCTTTCTTT.

V gene TRBV19 combines with J gene TRBJ1-1, with D possibly TRBD1 on 6 matching bases. In germline, CDR1 is LNHDA, CDR2 SQIVND (reference sequence). V gave up 5 bases and J gave up 5 bases, with 15 bases separating them. This CDR3 is built from 14 residues. The CDR3 reads CASSGGARETEAFF. The CDR3 nucleotides are TGTGCCAGTAGTGGGGGGGCGCGTGAAACTGAAGCTTTCTTT.

The gene calls are TRBV7-2 and TRBJ1-1; possibly TRBD1 for D (5 bases). Germline CDR1 SGHTA, CDR2 FQGNSA. This CDR3 spans 14 amino acids. The V end lost 4 bases, the J end lost 2 bases, and 11 bases lay between the germline ends. The CDR3 spells CASSSGLHNTEAFF. The CDR3, as DNA: TGTGCCAGCAGCTCGGGACTGCACAACACTGAAGCTTTCTTT.

CDR3 residues: CASSVGTGADSPLHF. CDR3 sequence (DNA): TGTGCCAGCAGCGTAGGGACAGGGGCGGATTCACCCCTCCACTTT. The chain carries TRBV9 and TRBJ1-6, with 9 bases matching TRBD1. There are 15 residues in the CDR3. The V and J ends lost 0 bases and 8 bases, in that order; junction bases with no gene match: 3. The germline CDR1 and CDR2 sequences are SGDLS and YYNGEE.

This rearrangement joins TRBV12-5 to TRBJ1-4, with TRBD1 as a possible D gene (5 bases). Germline CDR1 LGHNT, CDR2 FRNRAP. This CDR3 has 16 amino acids. With 5 bases removed from V and 0 bases from J, the gap between germline ends came to 13 bases. CDR3 sequence (DNA): TGTGCTAGTGGTCATCGACAGAGCGCAACTAATGAAAAACTGTTTTTT. Protein: CASGHRQSATNEKLFF.

V usage is TRBV10-2 and J usage is TRBJ2-3; TRBD2 aligns across 11 bases. CDR1 is WSHSY and CDR2 is SAAADI in the germline V gene. The CDR3 sequence is 14 residues long. With 10 bases clipped from V and 6 bases from J, the junction kept 9 bases outside the gene matches. The CDR3, as DNA: TGCGCCACCCTGGTTAGCGGGGGGGCGGATACGCAGTATTTT. It translates to CATLVSGGADTQYF.

The chain carries TRBV24-1 and TRBJ1-1; D gene uncertain. The V end was cut by 0 bases, the J end by 5 bases, with 15 bases between. The CDR3 consists of 16 residues. CDR1 is KGHDR and CDR2 is SFDVKD in the germline V gene. The chain's CDR3 is CATSDLSGRRMTEAFF. The CDR3 bases are TGTGCCACCAGTGATTTGTCCGGACGGCGGATGACTGAAGCTTTCTTT.

The rearrangement uses TRBV6-1 and TRBJ1-5; weak D call: TRBD1 (6 bases). Looked up from germline, CDR1 is MNHNS and CDR2 is SASEGT. Trimming took 2 bases from V and 5 from J, leaving 13 bases between them. The length of the CDR3 is 15 residues. The CDR3 nucleotides are TGTGCCAGCAGTGAAAGGACAGCACTTTATCAGCCCCAGCATTTT. Amino acid sequence: CASSERTALYQPQHF.

The chain employs TRBV11-3 and TRBJ2-1, with D possibly being TRBD2 (6 bases). The CDR3 runs 15 residues. Per the germline V gene, CDR1 is SGHNT and CDR2 is YENEEA. V was pared by 4 bases and J by 0 bases, with 10 bases between. The CDR3 sequence is CASSSGLTSYNEQFF. CDR3 sequence (DNA): TGTGCCAGCAGCTCCGGACTAACCTCCTACAATGAGCAGTTCTTC.

V and J are TRBV27 and TRBJ1-2, with 8 bases fitting TRBD1. The CDR3 runs to 13 residues. J gave up 6 bases and V 6 bases, and 6 bases lay outside the gene matches. Germline V lookup: CDR1 MNHEY, CDR2 SMNVEV (reference sequence). The CDR3 spells CASSPTGGDGYTF. CDR3 nucleotides: TGTGCCAGCAGCCCCACAGGGGGGGATGGCTACACCTTC.